The 20 T cell receptor beta chains in this list originate from one sample, sequenced in a study of blood T cells in healthy people across ages. The authors ran a second PCR of 7 to 11 cycles using a sample-barcoded 5' primer and a J-beta primer mix. TCRdb reprocessed the 5' RACE reads via MiXCR and lists one record per CDR3 protein. The profile shows some 1.5 million distinct CDR3 sequences, about 30% of them singletons. The sample taken for sequencing was blood. These receptors came from a woman in her 30s in good health.

About this clonotype: A much larger clone lies one base from this, so it may be a read error. The chain links TRBV20-1 to TRBJ2-4; D remains ambiguous. V lost 0 bases and J lost 1, with 13 bases in between. The germline V gene has CDR1 DFQATT and CDR2 SNEGSKA (reference sequence). The CDR3 is 16 amino acids. The CDR3 is CSARESETIAKNIQYF. DNA of the CDR3: TGCAGTGCTAGAGAGTCGGAAACCATCGCCAAAAACATTCAGTACTTC.

To note about this clonotype: Its ends do not fully match the called genes, so a read error is possible. This chain connects TRBV7-2 to TRBJ1-2; 10 bases are a match to TRBD1. Germline CDR1 SGHTA, CDR2 FQGNSA. CDR3 length equals 13 residues. In DNA form, the CDR3 reads TGTGTCAGCAGCTACAGGACAGGGGGTGGCTACACCTTC. Its protein is CVSSYRTGGGYTF.

The chain is built from TRBV5-1 and TRBJ2-1, with TRBD1 matching 8 bases. With V trimmed by 0 bases and J by 8 bases, 10 bases remained unmatched. CDR3 length equals 16 residues. The germline V gene encodes CDR1 SGHRS and CDR2 YFSETQ. The CDR3 DNA reads TGCGCCAGCAGCTTGGCCAATGGACAGGGCTCGTATGAGCAGTTCTTC. This codes for CASSLANGQGSYEQFF.

In this sample, this clonotype turned up many times. This chain connects TRBV5-1 to TRBJ2-7; D might be TRBD1 (6 bases). The CDR3 extends over 16 amino acids. The germline V gene encodes CDR1 SGHRS and CDR2 YFSETQ. The V gene lost 4 bases and the J gene lost 0 bases, with 17 bases spanning the gap. In nucleotides, the CDR3 is TGCGCCAGCAGCCCTTGGACAGACGACAGCTCCTACGAGCAGTACTTC. Translated: CASSPWTDDSSYEQYF.

This chain uses TRBV12-3 or TRBV12-4 with TRBJ2-7; 7 bases agree with TRBD2. This CDR3 spans 15 amino acids. V was clipped by 3 bases and J by 3 bases; unmatched bases: 8. The CDR3 protein is CASSLGGTLNYEQYF. The CDR3 DNA sequence: TGTGCCAGCAGTTTGGGGGGGACCCTTAACTACGAGCAGTACTTC.

The CDR3 bases are TGCGCCAGCAGTGAGGACAGGTTAAATGGCTACACCTTC. Its translation: CASSEDRLNGYTF. V and J are TRBV10-1 and TRBJ1-2, with D possibly being TRBD1 (6 bases). The CDR3 is made up of 13 amino acids. Germline assignment: CDR1 WNHNN and CDR2 SYGVQD (reference sequence). Trimming removed 2 bases at V and 6 bases at J, with 10 bases between.

In regard to this clonotype: Being one base from a much bigger clone, this may be a read error. The chain couples TRBV12-3 or TRBV12-4 to TRBJ1-4; TRBD1 aligns across 10 bases. The CDR3 runs to 15 residues. Here the CDR3 reads CASRTPGQGNEKRFF. The CDR3 DNA follows: TGTGCCAGCAGAACGCCGGGACAGGGGAATGAAAAACGGTTTTTT.

This clonotype was observed many times. V and J are TRBV4-1 and TRBJ2-7; 13 nucleotides align to TRBD2. The germline V gene encodes CDR1 MGHRA and CDR2 YSYEKL. The CDR3 is 17 residues long. With V trimmed by 3 bases and J by 2 bases, 7 bases remained unmatched. The CDR3 spells CASSHQLAGGITYEQYF. The CDR3 nucleotides are TGCGCCAGCAGCCACCAACTAGCGGGGGGGATAACCTACGAGCAGTACTTC.

This clonotype was counted ten times or more. The chain couples TRBV5-1 to TRBJ2-7; 8 nucleotides match TRBD1. The V and J ends lost 1 base and 5 bases, in that order; junction bases with no gene match: 11. CDR1 and CDR2 from the germline V gene are SGHRS and YFSETQ. This CDR3 is built from 16 residues. The CDR3 is CASSLIPDRALDEQYF. The CDR3 DNA reads as TGCGCCAGCAGCTTGATCCCGGACAGGGCTCTTGACGAGCAGTACTTC.

CDR3 in DNA: TGTGCCAGCAGCTTGGCCCTAGCGGGGCTAGCCAAAAACATTCAGTACTTC. This encodes CASSLALAGLAKNIQYF. The chain has TRBV7-6 and TRBJ2-4; 9 bases are a match to TRBD2. V lost 3 bases, J lost 0 bases, and 6 bases stayed unmatched. The CDR3 runs to 17 residues. Looked up from germline, CDR1 is SGHVS and CDR2 is FNYEAQ.

Regarding this clonotype: Being one base from a much bigger clone, this may be a read error. The chain joins TRBV6-5 to TRBJ1-2, with D possibly TRBD1 on 6 matching bases. This CDR3 region has 14 residues. The germline V gene encodes CDR1 MNHEY and CDR2 SVGAGI. V lost 6 bases to trimming and J lost 7 bases, with 18 bases between them. The CDR3 nucleotides are TGTGCCAGCAGGTACGAGGCAGGGGTCTTTGGCTACACCTTC. Translation: CASRYEAGVFGYTF.

This clonotype was seen at least ten times. The chain recombines TRBV6-5 with TRBJ2-3; 8 bases are a match to TRBD1. This CDR3 spans 16 amino acids. The germline V gene encodes CDR1 MNHEY and CDR2 SVGAGI. Trimming removed 7 bases from V and 2 bases from J; junction bases left unmatched: 11. Here the CDR3 DNA reads TGTGCCAGCAAGTGGAGACAGGGGATATACACAGATACGCAGTATTTT. It specifies CASKWRQGIYTDTQYF.

The rearrangement links TRBV25-1 to TRBJ2-7; D uncertain. This CDR3 has 13 residues. Deletions cut 1 base from V and 5 bases from J, with 9 bases between. CDR1 and CDR2 from the germline V gene are MGHDK and SYGVNS. For the CDR3, the DNA is TGTGCCAGCAGTGAATTCAACCAGCACGAGCAGTACTTC. It yields the protein CASSEFNQHEQYF.

A single count supports this clonotype. The chain employs TRBV5-1 and TRBJ1-1; possibly TRBD1 for D (5 bases). This CDR3 spans 14 amino acids. The germline V gene has CDR1 SGHRS and CDR2 YFSETQ. V lost 4 bases, J lost 2 bases, and 12 bases lay in between. CDR3 amino acids: CASSRGGSNTEAFF. CDR3 DNA: TGCGCCAGCAGCCGGGGGGGATCCAACACTGAAGCTTTCTTT.

This chain uses TRBV5-5 with TRBJ1-5; 10 bases fit TRBD1. The CDR3 covers 15 residues. The V and J ends lost 3 bases and 2 bases, in that order; junction bases with no gene match: 2. Germline V gene data show CDR1 as SGHKS and CDR2 as YYEKEE (reference sequence). The CDR3 DNA sequence: TGTGCCAGCAGCTGGGGGACAGGGGGCAATCAGCCCCAGCATTTT. It encodes CASSWGTGGNQPQHF.

Comments on this clonotype: A junction boundary mismatches the germline segment, possibly from a read error. CDR3 amino acids: CASSLDGTLYNGQFF. The CDR3 DNA reads TGTGCCAGCAGCTTAGACGGGACCCTATACAATGGGCAGTTCTTC. The chain employs TRBV7-2 and TRBJ2-1; D is perhaps TRBD1 or TRBD2 (5 bases each). The CDR3 contains 15 residues. Germline V gene data show CDR1 as SGHTA and CDR2 as FQGNSA.

The chain couples TRBV6-6 to TRBJ2-5, with D possibly matching TRBD2 (7 bases). V lost 7 bases and J lost 5, with 17 bases in between. The CDR3 is 14 residues long. Looked up from germline, CDR1 is MNHNY and CDR2 is SVGAGI (reference sequence). The CDR3 region is CASNDRGAEETQYF. The DNA of the CDR3 is TGTGCCAGCAACGATCGGGGGGCGGAGGAGACCCAGTACTTC.

CDR3 loop: CASGLVLGPTGNHEQYF. CDR3 coding DNA: TGTGCTAGTGGTTTGGTACTGGGGCCGACGGGCAACCACGAGCAGTACTTC. The chain is built from TRBV12-5 and TRBJ2-7, with a possible D match to TRBD1 (5 bases). The CDR3 runs 17 residues. V was trimmed by 0 bases and J by 5 bases, leaving 20 bases between them. Per germline, CDR1 LGHNT and CDR2 FRNRAP. The full variable domain, completed using reference TRBV12-5 and TRBJ2-7, is DARVTQTPRHKVTEMGQEVTMRCQPILGHNTVFWYRQTMMQGLELLAYFRNRAPLDDSGMPKDRFSAEMPDATLATLKIQPSEPRDSAVYFCASGLVLGPTGNHEQYFGPGTRLTVT.

This clonotype showed up many times. The chain has TRBV7-2 and TRBJ2-3; 8 bases align to TRBD2. CDR1 SGHTA and CDR2 FQGNSA come from the germline V gene. The CDR3 loop spans 16 amino acids. The V and J ends lost 3 bases and 2 bases, in that order; junction bases with no gene match: 7. The CDR3 DNA sequence: TGTGCCAGCAGCTTGTTAACTAGCGGCGACACAGATACGCAGTATTTT. Protein: CASSLLTSGDTDTQYF.

The J gene is TRBJ2-2, the V gene TRBV19; D is unresolved. The length of the CDR3 is 16 residues. Trimming stripped 1 base from V and 4 bases from J, with 13 bases between. CDR1 is LNHDA, CDR2 SQIVND, per germline (reference sequence). The CDR3 spells CASSIALGLATGELFF. The CDR3 nucleotides are TGTGCCAGTAGTATAGCGCTTGGGCTTGCCACCGGGGAGCTGTTTTTT.